This TCR beta chain was documented in a study of regulatory T cells in long-lasting Graves disease. Findings of the study overall: Preferential use of TRBV28, TRBJ1-2 and TRBJ2-5 was seen in persistent disease.

Building the TCR beta libraries relied on iRepertoire HTBI primers, and CDR3 regions underwent Arm-PCR. Original methodology: In the combined samples, approximately 64 TRBV and 14 to 15 TRBJ segments were identified. TCRdb fed the multiplex PCR reads into MiXCR, producing one record per CDR3 protein. The V and J calls reflect TCRdb's pipeline rather than the authors' work. The sample carries roughly 450,000 distinct CDR3 sequences, 20% to 25% recorded once. A few counts support this clonotype. As yet, its antigen is unknown. Described time point: persistent/refractory GD, antithyroid drugs over 5 years with positive TRAb. Construction of the TCR library relied on RNA isolated from PBMCs. Into tubes containing EDTA, 7.5 to 9.5 milliliters of peripheral blood were drawn. CDR1 LNHNV and CDR2 YYDKDF come from the germline V gene (reference sequence). V shed 3 bases and J 9 bases; nucleotides not matched to a gene: 6. The CDR3 is 15 amino acids.

The clonotype originates from a female donor with Graves disease. This sample comprised peripheral blood mononuclear cells (PBMCs), obtained when the disease was refractory, from a patient treated with antithyroid drugs. The J gene is TRBJ1-6, the V gene TRBV15, with TRBD1 matching over 9 bases. CDR3 amino acids: CATSRRQGDRSPLHF. The DNA of the CDR3 is TGTGCCACCAGCAGGAGACAGGGGGATCGTTCACCCCTCCACTTT.